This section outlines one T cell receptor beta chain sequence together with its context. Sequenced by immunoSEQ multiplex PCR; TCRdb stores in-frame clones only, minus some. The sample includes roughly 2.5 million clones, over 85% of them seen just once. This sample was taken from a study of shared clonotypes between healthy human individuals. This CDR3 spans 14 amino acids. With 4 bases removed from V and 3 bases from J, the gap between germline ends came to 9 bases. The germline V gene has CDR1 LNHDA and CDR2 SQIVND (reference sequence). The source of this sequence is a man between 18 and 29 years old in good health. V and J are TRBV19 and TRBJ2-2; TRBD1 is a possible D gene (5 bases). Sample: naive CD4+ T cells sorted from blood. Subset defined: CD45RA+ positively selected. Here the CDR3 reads CASSTGSYTGELFF. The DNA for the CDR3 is TGTGCCAGTAGTACAGGGTCCTACACCGGGGAGCTGTTTTTT.